This T cell receptor (beta chain) was found in a study of blood T cells in healthy people across ages. Broader study findings: Per-million-T-cell TCR beta diversity fell roughly linearly with age. It was held that the diversity estimates obtained from one million T cells were underestimates.

Each sample had at least 6 million PBMCs isolated. The CDR3 covers 13 residues. Germline CDR1 reads LGHNA; CDR2 reads YNFKEQ. Points on this clonotype: Its antigen is currently unknown.

The authors ran a second PCR of about 6 to 12 cycles using a sample-barcoded 5' primer and a J-beta primer mix. Per-sample output comprised a minimum of 2.5 million paired-end reads containing CDR3. TCRdb recomputed calls from the 5' RACE reads with MiXCR, one row per CDR3 protein. The sample has about 1.4 million distinct CDR3 sequences, approximately 60% seen once; the top ten hold 5.5% to 8%. This TCR was recovered from a man between 18 and 35 years old in good health. The sequenced material came from blood. The genes are TRBV4-2 and TRBJ2-4; D may be TRBD2 (5 bases). Judging by the DNA end, TRBJ2-7 fits better; the J call may be wrong. In nucleotides, the CDR3 is TGTGCCAGCAGCCAGTACGGGGATTACGAGCAGTACTTC. Its protein product is CASSQYGDYEQYF.